This T cell receptor (beta chain) was captured in a study of OX40 agonist ivuxolimab in advanced cancers. Whole-study context: Subjects had a mean age of about 65 years, with a range of 23 to 79; just over 80% were male. General study findings and limits: The study observed clonal expansion of CD4+ and CD8+ blood T cells by week 6 at 0.1 to 3.0 mg/kg.

This table comes from immunoSEQ multiplex PCR, and its TCRdb copy is limited to in-frame clones, with some not included. The repertoire includes fewer than 25,000 clones, approximately 80% of them detected once, and more than 15% sits in the top ten. A remark on this clone: Its antigen is as yet unknown.

The TCR comes from an adult with an advanced solid tumor such as melanoma, head and neck, liver or kidney cancer. The starting material was CD4+ or CD8+ T cells sorted from blood, obtained in a trial of the OX40 agonist ivuxolimab.

As DNA, the CDR3 is TGTGCCAGCAGCCCAGGGAGAGGGAATGGCTACACCTTC. As protein: CASSPGRGNGYTF. The chain joins TRBV27 to TRBJ1-2; D is perhaps TRBD1 (5 bases). This CDR3 is 13 amino acids long. With 6 bases removed from V and 6 bases from J, the gap between germline ends came to 14 bases. Germline loops: CDR1 MNHEY, CDR2 SMNVEV (reference sequence).